This T cell receptor (beta chain) was observed in a study of patients and donors after allogeneic stem cell transplantation. The CDR3 is 12 amino acids. Germline lookup yields CDR1 MDHEN and CDR2 SYDVKM. The V gene lost 9 bases and the J gene lost 3 bases, with 11 bases spanning the gap. TCRdb re-called the RT-PCR reads through MiXCR, storing one row per CDR3 protein. The data show some 960,000 distinct CDR3 sequences, about 20% seen once. Sequenced sample: blood, either unsorted or a sorted T cell fraction (not recorded which). The V gene is TRBV28, the J gene TRBJ1-2; weak D call: TRBD1 (5 bases). The sequence came from a human donor who was either an allogeneic HSCT recipient or a stem cell or donor lymphocyte infusion donor (not recorded which). It is not recorded whose cells these are; they may come from a transplant donor. The CDR3 DNA sequence: TGTGCCAGTTTGGACATGGACTATGGCTACACCTTC. Encoded protein: CASLDMDYGYTF.